This T cell receptor (beta chain) was profiled in a study of a mutant IDH1 vaccine in newly diagnosed glioma. Study overall: The V12 visit happened in week 35, and the V13 visit happened in week 47. Study conclusions and caveats: Changes in the top peripheral T cell clonotypes seemingly had no bearing on pseudoprogression.

The time point is: week 35, safety follow-up. The study gave 300 ug of mutant IDH1 20-mer peptide per vaccine dose, with topical imiquimod. Patients, over weeks 1, 3, 5, 7, 11, 15, 19 and 23, received a total of eight vaccinations. Donors had new WHO grade 3 or 4 IDH1-mutant, ATRX-lost astrocytomas. This CDR3 contains 14 residues. Germline V gene sequence: CDR1 MNHEY, CDR2 SVGAGI. Trimming pared 6 bases from V and 4 bases from J, leaving 13 bases between. TCRdb's copy holds only in-frame clones and misses some; the assay was immunoSEQ multiplex PCR. The table has about 32,000 clones, 60% to 80% seen once. This clone was observed a few times. What it binds is unknown.

This rearrangement joins TRBV6-5 to TRBJ1-5; D call uncertain. Sequenced here: PBMCs, sampled from a glioma patient whose treatment included an IDH1 peptide vaccine. The sequence derives from a woman younger than 45 with glioma. Some clones in this sample may be carry-over from other donors' samples. The CDR3 DNA reads as TGTGCCAGCAGCCCGGACGGGTTTAATCAGCCCCAGCATTTT. The encoded protein is CASSPDGFNQPQHF.